This TCR beta chain was identified during a study of cytomegalovirus exposure and HLA in healthy donors. The CDR3 is 12 amino acids. Germline V gene sequence: CDR1 MDHEN, CDR2 SYDVKM. The ends were cut back, 6 bases at V and 3 bases at J, with 6 bases in the middle. Study conclusions and caveats: An ancestry cluster, one associated with Asian ancestry, reportedly showed fewer N-insertions than the approximately 700-donor mean in a later analysis.

In the case of this clone: The antigen is not known.

PCR amplification relied on 60 Vbeta primers (plus 13 Jbeta primers). Measured with immunoSEQ multiplex PCR; TCRdb has only the in-frame clones, and not every one. Among roughly 250,000 clones listed, roughly 86% were seen once. This sequence originates from a woman in her thirties or forties in good health and CMV-seropositive. The sample consisted of PBMCs. This sequence joins TRBV28 and TRBJ1-5; D unresolved. The CDR3 DNA reads as TGTGCCAGCAGGGACTACAATCAGCCCCAGCATTTT. Its protein is CASRDYNQPQHF.